A single sample gave rise to the 22 T cell receptor beta chains below, sequenced in a study of siplizumab effects on memory and regulatory T cells. Here immunoSEQ multiplex PCR was the method, and the copy in TCRdb shows in-frame clones only, minus some. The sample shows 26,000 or so clones, roughly 84% of them seen only once. Sequencing used memory CD4+ T cells sorted from blood. The receptors were sampled from a human donor in good health.

The rearrangement links TRBV5-4 to TRBJ1-5; weak D call: TRBD1 (5 bases). The CDR3 sequence is 15 residues long. Germline lookup yields CDR1 SGHNT and CDR2 YYREEE (reference sequence). The V and J ends lost 0 bases and 0 bases respectively, with 7 bases between them. The CDR3 DNA follows: TGTGCCAGCAGCTTGGATACAGGTAGCAATCAGCCCCAGCATTTT. Translation: CASSLDTGSNQPQHF.

This clone was seen a few times. Here the CDR3 DNA reads TGTGCCAGCACGGCAGCCAACCAAGAGACCCAGTACTTC. Translation: CASTAANQETQYF. The chain links TRBV7-9 to TRBJ2-5, with D unclear. V lost 7 bases and J lost 0, with 9 bases in between. Germline V gives CDR1 SEHNR, CDR2 FQNEAQ (reference sequence). The CDR3 spans 13 residues.

This chain joins TRBV30 and TRBJ2-3, with 12 positions matching TRBD2. Germline V gene sequence: CDR1 GTSNPN, CDR2 SVGIG (reference sequence). V was pared by 5 bases and J by 5 bases, with 5 bases of the junction left unmatched. The CDR3 sequence is 14 residues long. The CDR3, as DNA: TGTGCCTGGGCTGCTAGCGGGAGGGGAGATACGCAGTATTTT. This translates into CAWAASGRGDTQYF. Variable domain in full (rest from reference TRBV30 and TRBJ2-3): SQTIHQWPATLVQPVGSPLSLECTVEGTSNPNLYWYRQAAGRGLQLLFYSVGIGQISSEVPQNLSASRPQDRQFILSSKKLLLSDSGFYLCAWAASGRGDTQYFGPGTRLTVL.

The rearrangement uses TRBV9 and TRBJ2-4; D is ambiguous. Germline CDR1 is SGDLS and CDR2 is YYNGEE. This CDR3 comprises 13 residues. V lost 9 bases and J lost 10, with 20 bases in between. This CDR3 reads CATDFPQSWIQYF. The CDR3 coding sequence is TGTGCCACCGACTTCCCCCAAAGTTGGATTCAGTACTTC. The variable domain in full, completed from reference TRBV9 and TRBJ2-4, reads DSGVTQTPKHLITATGQRVTLRCSPRSGDLSVYWYQQSLDQGLQFLIQYYNGEERAKGNILERFSAQQFPDLHSELNLSSLELGDSALYFCATDFPQSWIQYFGAGTRLSVL.

CDR3 sequence reads: CSVRGRGEQYF. The CDR3 nucleotides read TGCAGCGTCCGGGGCAGGGGGGAGCAGTACTTC. The chain uses TRBV29-1 and TRBJ2-7; 7 bases map to TRBD1. The CDR3 contains 11 residues. The trim removed 6 bases at V and 7 bases at J, leaving 6 bases unmatched. Germline-derived CDR1 and CDR2 are SQVTM and ANQGSEA.

V is TRBV2 and J is TRBJ2-7; unclear D gene. V was trimmed by 5 bases and J by 5 bases, leaving 10 bases between them. Germline lookup yields CDR1 SNHLY and CDR2 FYNNEI. CDR3 size: 12 residues. This chain's CDR3 is CASSRTSDEQYF. Here the CDR3 DNA reads TGTGCCAGCAGTCGGACGTCAGACGAGCAGTACTTC.

The chain combines TRBV23-1 with TRBJ1-2; D may be TRBD1 (6 bases). TRBV23-1 belongs to the ORF category, with a function that is uncertain. This CDR3 has 16 residues. V gave up 0 bases and J gave up 6 bases, with 17 bases separating them. CDR3 protein: CASSQSARRGDDGYTF. The CDR3 DNA sequence: TGCGCCAGCAGTCAATCGGCCCGGAGGGGGGACGATGGCTACACCTTC.

The chain is built from TRBV27 and TRBJ1-1; weak D call: TRBD1 (5 bases). The germline V and J ends were trimmed by 6 bases and 1 base, with 9 bases remaining between them. The length of the CDR3 is 13 residues. Germline assignment: CDR1 MNHEY and CDR2 SMNVEV (reference sequence). The CDR3 loop reads CASSRGGNTEAFF. CDR3 bases: TGTGCCAGCAGCCGCGGGGGGAACACTGAAGCTTTCTTT.

J is TRBJ2-1 and V is TRBV7-3; 8 nucleotides match TRBD2. This CDR3 is 15 amino acids long. The ends lost 5 bases at V and 2 bases at J; junction bases unmatched: 5. CDR1 SGHTA and CDR2 FQGTGA come from the germline V gene. The chain's CDR3 is CASSQSGSPYNEQFF. The CDR3 region has the DNA TGTGCCAGCAGCCAAAGCGGGAGCCCCTACAATGAGCAGTTCTTC.

The CDR3 loop reads CASSLGSNTEAFF. The CDR3 bases are TGTGCCAGCAGCTTAGGATCGAACACTGAAGCTTTCTTT. The V gene is TRBV7-9, the J gene TRBJ1-1; no firm D call. The CDR3 covers 13 residues. Germline V gene lookup returns CDR1 SEHNR and CDR2 FQNEAQ (reference sequence). V lost 1 base to trimming and J lost 1 base, with 4 bases between them.

J is TRBJ1-2 and V is TRBV18; 9 nucleotides line up with TRBD1. J was trimmed by 5 bases and V by 1 base; bases with no gene match: 14. Germline CDR1 is KGHSH and CDR2 is LQKENI. The length of the CDR3 is 18 residues. This CDR3 reads CASSPRQDRGFDLYGYTF. CDR3 DNA sequence: TGTGCCAGCTCACCACGTCAGGACAGGGGCTTCGATCTTTATGGCTACACCTTC.

The chain is built from TRBV7-8 and TRBJ1-6, with 8 bases matching TRBD1. This CDR3 is 17 amino acids long. The V gene's germline CDR1 is SGHVS and CDR2 FQNEAQ. V gave up 2 bases and J gave up 7 bases; unmatched junction bases: 10. The CDR3 region has the DNA TGTGCCAGCAGCTTAAACGGACAGGGCACGCAAAATTCACCCCTCCACTTT. Its translation: CASSLNGQGTQNSPLHF.

The chain recombines TRBV27 with TRBJ2-7; 7 nucleotides line up with TRBD2. J gave up 5 bases and V 2 bases, and 6 bases lay outside the gene matches. This CDR3 region has 14 residues. CDR1 MNHEY and CDR2 SMNVEV come from the germline V gene (reference sequence). CDR3 sequence: CASSLVGGPHEQYF. CDR3 sequence (DNA): TGTGCCAGCAGTTTAGTGGGAGGGCCCCACGAGCAGTACTTC.

V is TRBV29-1 and J is TRBJ2-3; TRBD2 aligns across 7 bases. This CDR3 region has 13 residues. V lost 6 bases and J lost 7; bases outside the gene matches: 10. Germline V lookup: CDR1 SQVTM, CDR2 ANQGSEA. The DNA of the CDR3 is TGCAGCGTCGGACTAGTGGCGGTAAATACGCAGTATTTT. Translated, it gives CSVGLVAVNTQYF.

The chain couples TRBV2 to TRBJ1-1, with D unresolved. Germline V gene sequence: CDR1 SNHLY, CDR2 FYNNEI. The CDR3 is made up of 14 amino acids. Trimming shortened V by 0 bases and J by 8 bases, and 13 bases separated the two germline ends. DNA for the CDR3: TGTGCCAGCAGTGAAGCGCTAAGGACGGCGGAAGCTTTCTTT. Amino acid sequence: CASSEALRTAEAFF.

This chain uses TRBV5-1 with TRBJ2-7; 9 nucleotides match TRBD2. With V trimmed by 5 bases and J by 6 bases, 15 bases remained unmatched. The germline V gene encodes CDR1 SGHRS and CDR2 YFSETQ. The CDR3 contains 16 residues. CDR3 nucleotide sequence: TGCGCCAGCAGATCATCCGGGACTAGCAGGGTAGGCGAGCAGTACTTC. The encoded protein is CASRSSGTSRVGEQYF.

This chain joins TRBV5-4 and TRBJ2-7; 8 nucleotides agree with TRBD2. Germline V gene sequence: CDR1 SGHNT, CDR2 YYREEE (reference sequence). The CDR3 contains 15 residues. J gave up 6 bases and V 2 bases, and 10 bases lay outside the gene matches. The CDR3 loop is CASSLAGTRPVEQYF. In DNA, the CDR3 is TGTGCCAGCAGCTTAGCCGGGACTAGACCCGTCGAGCAGTACTTC.

CDR3 coding DNA: TGTGCCAGTAGTATGAGTCTGGGGGAATGGCAGCCCCAGCATTTT. Protein product: CASSMSLGEWQPQHF. This rearrangement joins TRBV19 to TRBJ1-5; D is possibly TRBD1 (5 bases). The germline CDR1 and CDR2 sequences are LNHDA and SQIVND (reference sequence). The CDR3 totals 15 residues. With 3 bases removed from V and 7 bases from J, the gap between germline ends came to 16 bases.

The J gene is TRBJ2-1, the V gene TRBV29-1; tentatively, D is TRBD2 (5 bases). CDR1 is SQVTM, CDR2 ANQGSEA, per germline. V was cut by 1 base and J by 0 bases, with 16 bases left in between. The CDR3 contains 17 residues. The CDR3 coding sequence is TGCAGCGTTGAAGGCGGAACGGACTGGAGCTCCTACAATGAGCAGTTCTTC. Residues: CSVEGGTDWSSYNEQFF.

The gene calls are TRBV6-6 and TRBJ1-1; D possibly corresponds to TRBD1 (5 bases). There are 12 residues in the CDR3. Trimming left V 6 bases short and J 5 bases short, with 10 bases between. The germline V gene has CDR1 MNHNY and CDR2 SVGAGI (reference sequence). In DNA, the CDR3 is TGTGCCAGCAGCCCCGGGGGTACTGAAGCTTTCTTT. This encodes CASSPGGTEAFF.

The chain has TRBV7-2 and TRBJ2-7, with 11 bases that match TRBD2. CDR3 length: 16 residues. V trimming: 4 bases; J trimming: 3 bases; junction bases outside the gene matches: 8. Germline V CDR1 and CDR2: SGHTA, FQGNSA. CDR3 amino acids: CASSSRSTSGSYEQYF. In nucleotides, the CDR3 is TGTGCCAGCAGCTCTAGATCAACTAGCGGGAGCTACGAGCAGTACTTC.

The DNA for the CDR3 is TGTGCCAGCAGCTTGGGGGGACAGGGAAGGTATAATTCACCCCTCCACTTT. It encodes CASSLGGQGRYNSPLHF. The chain links TRBV5-4 to TRBJ1-6, with 9 bases that match TRBD1. In germline, CDR1 is SGHNT, CDR2 YYREEE (reference sequence). The J segment lost 4 bases and the V segment lost 0 bases, leaving 5 bases of the junction unmatched. The CDR3 runs 17 residues.